Here is one T cell receptor beta chain with its context. TCRdb keeps only in-frame clones here, not all; method: immunoSEQ multiplex PCR. The sample contains 250,000 or so clones, around 90% of which appear only once. The source of the sample is a study of blood T cell repertoires in COVID-19. Material for sequencing was peripheral blood. The sequence came from a man aged 30 to 39 with COVID-19, enrolled during active disease.

In DNA form, the CDR3 reads TGTGCCAGCAGCCCAACAGGGGGCCGGACTGAAGCTTTCTTT. As protein: CASSPTGGRTEAFF. This chain uses TRBV21-1 with TRBJ1-1; whether TRBD1, the table's D call, matches the DNA was not checked. TRBV21-1 is annotated as a pseudogene. CDR3 size: 14 residues.